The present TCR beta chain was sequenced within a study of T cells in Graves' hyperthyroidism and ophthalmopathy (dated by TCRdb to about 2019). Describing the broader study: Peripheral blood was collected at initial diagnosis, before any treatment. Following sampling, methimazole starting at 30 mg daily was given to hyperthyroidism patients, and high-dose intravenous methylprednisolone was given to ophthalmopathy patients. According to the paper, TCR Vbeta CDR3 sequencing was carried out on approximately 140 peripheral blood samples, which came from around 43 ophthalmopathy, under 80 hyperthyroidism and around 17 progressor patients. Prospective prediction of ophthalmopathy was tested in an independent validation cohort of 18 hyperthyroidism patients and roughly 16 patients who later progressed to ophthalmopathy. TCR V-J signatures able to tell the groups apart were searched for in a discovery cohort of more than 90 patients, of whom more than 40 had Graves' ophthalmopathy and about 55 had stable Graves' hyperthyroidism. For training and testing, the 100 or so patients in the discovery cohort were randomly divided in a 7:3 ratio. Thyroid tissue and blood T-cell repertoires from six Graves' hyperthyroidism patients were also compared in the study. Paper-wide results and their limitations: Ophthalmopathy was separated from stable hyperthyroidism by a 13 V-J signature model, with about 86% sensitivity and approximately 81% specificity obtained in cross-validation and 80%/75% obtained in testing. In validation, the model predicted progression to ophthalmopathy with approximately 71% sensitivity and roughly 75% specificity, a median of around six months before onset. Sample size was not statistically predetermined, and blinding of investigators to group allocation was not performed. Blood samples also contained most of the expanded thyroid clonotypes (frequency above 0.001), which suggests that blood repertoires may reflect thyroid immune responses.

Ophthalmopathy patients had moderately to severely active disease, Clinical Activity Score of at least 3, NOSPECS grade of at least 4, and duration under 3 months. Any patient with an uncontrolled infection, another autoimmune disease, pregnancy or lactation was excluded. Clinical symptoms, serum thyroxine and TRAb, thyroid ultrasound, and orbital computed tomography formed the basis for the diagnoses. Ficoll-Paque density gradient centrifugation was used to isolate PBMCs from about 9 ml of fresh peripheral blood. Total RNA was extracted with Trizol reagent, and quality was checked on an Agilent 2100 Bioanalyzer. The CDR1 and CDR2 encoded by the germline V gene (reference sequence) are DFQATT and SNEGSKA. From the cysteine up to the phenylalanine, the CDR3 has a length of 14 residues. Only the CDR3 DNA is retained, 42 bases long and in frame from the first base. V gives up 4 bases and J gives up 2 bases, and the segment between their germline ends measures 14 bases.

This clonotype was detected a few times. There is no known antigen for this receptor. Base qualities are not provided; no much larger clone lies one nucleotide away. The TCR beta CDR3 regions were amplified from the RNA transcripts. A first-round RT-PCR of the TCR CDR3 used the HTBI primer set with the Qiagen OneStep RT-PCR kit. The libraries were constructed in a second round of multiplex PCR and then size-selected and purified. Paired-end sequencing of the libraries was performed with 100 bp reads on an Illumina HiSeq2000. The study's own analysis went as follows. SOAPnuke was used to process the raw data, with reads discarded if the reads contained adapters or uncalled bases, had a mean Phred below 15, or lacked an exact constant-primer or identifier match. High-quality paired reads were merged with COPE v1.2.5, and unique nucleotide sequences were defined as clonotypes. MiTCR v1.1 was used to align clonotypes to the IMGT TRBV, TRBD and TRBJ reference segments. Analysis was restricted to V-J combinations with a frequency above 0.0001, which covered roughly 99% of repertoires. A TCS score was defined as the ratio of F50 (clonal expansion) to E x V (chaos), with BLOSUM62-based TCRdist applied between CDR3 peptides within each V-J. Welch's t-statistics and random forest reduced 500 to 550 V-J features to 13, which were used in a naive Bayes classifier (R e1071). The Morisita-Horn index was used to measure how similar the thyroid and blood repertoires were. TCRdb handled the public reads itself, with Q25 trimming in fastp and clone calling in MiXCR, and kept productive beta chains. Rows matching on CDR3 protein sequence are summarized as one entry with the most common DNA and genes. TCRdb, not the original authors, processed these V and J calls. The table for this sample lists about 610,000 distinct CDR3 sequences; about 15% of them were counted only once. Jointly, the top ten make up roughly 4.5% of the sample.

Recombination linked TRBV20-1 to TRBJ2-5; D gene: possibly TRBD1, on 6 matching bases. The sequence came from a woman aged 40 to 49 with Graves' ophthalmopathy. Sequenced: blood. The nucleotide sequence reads TGCAGTGCTACCCCGGGGCAGGGGCAAGAGACCCAGTACTTC. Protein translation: CSATPGQGQETQYF.